The 19 T cell receptor beta chains given below trace back to one sample, sequenced in a study of blood T cells in healthy people across ages. With a J-beta primer mix and a sample-barcoded 5' primer, a second PCR ran roughly 6 to 12 cycles. One entry per CDR3 protein results from TCRdb running MiXCR on the 5' RACE reads. The table lists approximately 900,000 distinct CDR3 sequences, 45% to 50% of them singletons, with 13% in the top ten. The sequenced material came from blood. These receptors were collected from a man aged 25 to 40 in good health.

The chain couples TRBV12-3 or TRBV12-4 to TRBJ2-2; the D is unclear. Between the trimmed V and J ends, which lost 7 bases and 4 bases, there was a span of 16 bases. The CDR3 length is 15 residues. The CDR3 here is CASTTSTPSTGELFF. The CDR3 DNA follows: TGTGCCAGCACCACAAGTACCCCAAGCACCGGGGAGCTGTTTTTT.

This clonotype was counted once. V gene TRBV10-3 combines with J gene TRBJ2-3; D gene uncertain. Germline V gene sequence: CDR1 ENHRY, CDR2 SYGVKD. CDR3 length: 14 amino acids. Between the trimmed V and J ends, which lost 4 bases and 2 bases, there was a span of 10 bases. The CDR3 nucleotides are TGTGCCATCAGTGGGGTATCCTACACAGATACGCAGTATTTT. Translation: CAISGVSYTDTQYF.

This chain joins TRBV6-5 and TRBJ2-7; 7 bases agree with TRBD2. Looked up from germline, CDR1 is MNHEY and CDR2 is SVGAGI. CDR3 length equals 15 residues. V was clipped by 2 bases and J by 2 bases; unmatched bases: 6. The chain's CDR3 is CASSYGQGGPYEQYF. CDR3 sequence (DNA): TGTGCCAGCAGTTACGGTCAGGGAGGGCCCTACGAGCAGTACTTC.

There are a few counts of this clonotype. This chain connects TRBV20-1 to TRBJ2-7, with D possibly TRBD1 on 6 matching bases. CDR1 and CDR2 (germline): DFQATT, SNEGSKA (reference sequence). V was trimmed by 0 bases and J by 5 bases, leaving 17 bases between them. The CDR3 is 15 residues long. The CDR3 coding sequence is TGCAGTGCTAGAGATCAGGGCCAGGGGTTCCACGAGCAGTACTTC. Its translation: CSARDQGQGFHEQYF.

Concerning this clonotype itself: One end of the junction does not line up with germline, which may come from a read error. The chain employs TRBV7-7 and TRBJ2-5, with 8 bases aligning to TRBD2. Germline loops: CDR1 SSHAT, CDR2 FNYEAQ (reference sequence). The CDR3 contains 16 residues. The CDR3, as DNA: TGTGCTAGCAGCCCAGCCCCGGGACTAGGTCAAGAGACCCAGTACTTC. It encodes CASSPAPGLGQETQYF.

The gene calls are TRBV4-2 and TRBJ2-1, with 8 bases identical to TRBD1. Germline CDR1 is LGHNA and CDR2 is YNFKEQ. CDR3 length equals 17 residues. Trimming took 1 base from V and 1 from J; bases not matched to a gene: 6. The CDR3 reads CASSQAAGTGSYNEQFF. For the CDR3, the DNA is TGTGCCAGCAGCCAAGCCGCCGGGACAGGTTCCTACAATGAGCAGTTCTTC.

This clonotype is a singleton in its sample. V gene TRBV20-1 combines with J gene TRBJ2-3; weak D call: TRBD1 (7 bases). The CDR3 length is 12 residues. V was pared by 7 bases and J by 3 bases, with 11 bases between. Germline V gene lookup returns CDR1 DFQATT and CDR2 SNEGSKA (reference sequence). The CDR3 is CSEAGQTDTQYF. In nucleotides, the CDR3 is TGCAGTGAGGCGGGACAGACAGATACGCAGTATTTT.

The rearrangement links TRBV27 to TRBJ1-2; no firm D call. CDR1 and CDR2 from the germline V gene are MNHEY and SMNVEV (reference sequence). Trimming pared 5 bases from V and 3 bases from J, leaving 10 bases between. This CDR3 has 13 residues. CDR3 sequence: CASSVRRHYGYTF. The CDR3 DNA reads as TGTGCCAGCAGTGTCCGCAGACACTATGGCTACACCTTC.

This rearrangement joins TRBV9 to TRBJ2-3, with D tentatively TRBD1 (5 bases). V shed 0 bases and J shed 2 bases, with 10 bases lying between them. Looked up from germline, CDR1 is SGDLS and CDR2 is YYNGEE. The CDR3 consists of 15 residues. In DNA, the CDR3 is TGTGCCAGCAGCGTAGTGGCAGGACACACAGATACGCAGTATTTT. Protein: CASSVVAGHTDTQYF. The full variable domain, in which reference TRBV9 and TRBJ2-3 provide the parts outside the CDR3, is DSGVTQTPKHLITATGQRVTLRCSPRSGDLSVYWYQQSLDQGLQFLIQYYNGEERAKGNILERFSAQQFPDLHSELNLSSLELGDSALYFCASSVVAGHTDTQYFGPGTRLTVL.

This clonotype was observed at least ten times. This rearrangement joins TRBV12-3 or TRBV12-4 to TRBJ1-2; TRBD1 matches 8 bases. The CDR3 spans 16 residues. With V trimmed by 7 bases and J by 1 base, 11 bases remained unmatched. CDR3 amino acids: CASTLSGGQGNYGYTF. DNA for the CDR3: TGTGCCAGCACCTTAAGTGGCGGACAGGGTAACTATGGCTACACCTTC.

This clonotype showed up just a few times. The chain uses TRBV4-3 and TRBJ1-2, with 7 nucleotides matching TRBD1. The CDR3 runs to 15 residues. Germline CDR1 reads LGHNA; CDR2 reads YSLEER. With V trimmed by 0 bases and J by 5 bases, 6 bases remained unmatched. The CDR3 loop is CASSQDPGTAYGYTF. CDR3 nucleotides: TGCGCCAGCAGCCAAGATCCCGGGACAGCTTATGGCTACACCTTC.

The V call is TRBV5-1, the J call TRBJ2-5; D is unresolved. The V end was cut by 0 bases, the J end by 2 bases, with 5 bases between. The CDR3 covers 13 residues. Germline V gives CDR1 SGHRS, CDR2 YFSETQ. CDR3 in DNA: TGCGCCAGCAGCTTGGAACAGCAAGAGACCCAGTACTTC. Translating it yields CASSLEQQETQYF.

The rearrangement links TRBV18 to TRBJ1-5; perhaps TRBD1 as D (6 bases). The CDR3 sequence is 14 residues long. The V gene's germline CDR1 is KGHSH and CDR2 LQKENI. The ends were cut back, 8 bases at V and 11 bases at J, with 22 bases in the middle. As DNA, the CDR3 is TGTGCCAGCCGAGGGACATTCGGCGGGCAGTCCCAGCATTTT. This sequence encodes CASRGTFGGQSQHF.

This clonotype was observed a few times. The chain links TRBV12-3 or TRBV12-4 to TRBJ2-5; TRBD1 matches 9 bases. This CDR3 is built from 17 residues. Trimming at V came to 6 bases and at J to 5 bases, leaving 16 bases not matched to a gene. CDR3 protein: CASRLMGTGGEEETQYF. The CDR3, as DNA: TGTGCCAGCAGACTTATGGGAACAGGGGGCGAGGAGGAGACCCAGTACTTC.

This clonotype has a count of ten or more. This sequence joins TRBV2 and TRBJ2-7, with 11 nucleotides matching TRBD2. From germline, CDR1 is SNHLY and CDR2 FYNNEI. CDR3 size: 15 residues. Germline trimming cut 7 bases from V and 2 bases from J; bases unmatched to any gene: 7. The CDR3, as DNA: TGTGCCAGCACTCGACCTAGCGGGGGGACCTACGAGCAGTACTTC. Its translation: CASTRPSGGTYEQYF.

In this sample, this clonotype turned up a few times. This chain connects TRBV29-1 to TRBJ2-1, with a possible D match to TRBD2 (6 bases). V lost 7 bases and J 8 bases, leaving 21 bases between the germline ends. CDR3 length: 14 residues. Germline-derived CDR1 and CDR2 are SQVTM and ANQGSEA. The CDR3 DNA reads as TGCAGCGGATTGAAGCCGCGGGGTATCGATGAGCAGTTCTTC. Encoded protein: CSGLKPRGIDEQFF.

V and J are TRBV6-2 or TRBV6-3 and TRBJ2-1; 11 bases match TRBD1. The V segment lost 5 bases and the J segment 6 bases; nucleotides outside the gene matches: 3. The CDR3 spans 14 residues. CDR1 and CDR2 (germline): MNHEY, SVGEGT. This CDR3 reads CASSPGQGANEQFF. CDR3 bases: TGTGCCAGCAGTCCCGGACAGGGGGCCAATGAGCAGTTCTTC.

With respect to this clonotype: Germline is not matched at one junction end, which may reflect a read error. This chain uses TRBV3-1 with TRBJ2-5, with TRBD1 as a possible D gene (6 bases). CDR1 is LGHDT and CDR2 is YNNKEL in the germline V gene (reference sequence). The CDR3 sequence is 18 residues long. The CDR3 reads CASSQDRPGLRGQEIQYF. DNA for the CDR3: TGTGCCAGCAGCCAAGATAGGCCAGGGTTGAGGGGACAAGAGATCCAGTACTTC.

The table lists this clonotype with a few counts. The CDR3 here is CASSYQGQGEGDYGYTF. As DNA, the CDR3 is TGTGCCAGCAGTTACCAAGGACAGGGGGAGGGCGACTATGGCTACACCTTC. The rearrangement uses TRBV6-6 and TRBJ1-2; 10 positions agree with TRBD1. V lost 2 bases and J lost 3; bases outside the gene matches: 9. This CDR3 comprises 17 residues. The germline V gene has CDR1 MNHNY and CDR2 SVGAGI (reference sequence).